The sequence of this TCR beta chain was determined in a study of blood T cells in healthy people across ages. Alongside a J-beta primer mix, a sample-barcoded 5' primer served in a second PCR lasting about 7 to 11 cycles. Using its own MiXCR run on the 5' RACE reads, TCRdb lists one record per CDR3 protein. Among more than 650,000 distinct CDR3 sequences listed, about a fifth were seen once. Findings and limits, study-wide: Whereas aged donors had fewer naive CD4+ cells, long-lived donors had more of them and higher diversity.

The CDR3 contains 13 residues. Germline CDR1 and CDR2: MNHNY and SVGAGI (reference sequence). This clonotype was seen repeatedly, ten times or more. The antigen is undetermined. Isolated per sample were at least 6 million PBMCs. The sequence was obtained from a man aged 70-80 years in good health. Specimen: blood. This chain connects TRBV6-6 to TRBJ2-5, with D maybe TRBD2 (6 bases). The assigned J gene may be wrong: the sequence end matches TRBJ2-1 better. The CDR3 sequence: CASSPPGGNEQFF. As DNA, the CDR3 is TGTGCCAGCAGTCCCCCCGGGGGCAATGAGCAGTTCTTC.